This T cell receptor beta chain was captured in a study of T cells in Graves' hyperthyroidism and ophthalmopathy. V lost 2 bases to trimming and J lost 7 bases; unmatched junction nucleotides: 10. The CDR3 spans 16 residues. CDR1 SGDLS and CDR2 YYNGEE come from the germline V gene. Regions amplified from RNA transcripts were the TCR beta CDR3 regions. The study used the HTBI primer set for a first-round RT-PCR of the TCR CDR3. TCRdb re-derived calls from the multiplex PCR reads in MiXCR, one entry per CDR3 protein. The sample records 450,000 to 650,000 distinct CDR3 sequences, more than 13% being singletons. Study outcomes and limitations: Blood also held most thyroid clonotypes expanded beyond 0.001. Ophthalmopathy stood apart from stable hyperthyroidism in a 13 V-J model. The model forecast ophthalmopathy, anticipating it by a median roughly 6 months before onset.

This clonotype was observed a handful of times. The antigen is unknown. The V gene is TRBV9, the J gene TRBJ2-1, with 9 positions matching TRBD2. This TCR derives from a young woman with Graves' ophthalmopathy. The sequenced material came from blood. This CDR3 reads CASSVRGGGRGNEQFF. DNA of the CDR3: TGTGCCAGCAGCGTTCGCGGTGGCGGGAGGGGTAATGAGCAGTTCTTC.